Below are 14 T cell receptor beta chains sequenced from a single sample in a study of response to subunit inactivated influenza vaccine. Each CDR3 protein is one row after TCRdb ran MiXCR on the RT-PCR reads. Of a few hundred thousand distinct CDR3 sequences listed, roughly 7.6% are singletons. The starting material was PBMCs from blood, obtained roughly 24 months after vaccination. The receptors originated from a man aged 45 to 75 who received an inactivated influenza vaccine.

This clonotype was seen repeatedly, ten times or more. The chain employs TRBV28 and TRBJ1-5; TRBD1 aligns across 8 bases. This CDR3 region has 17 residues. The junction had 7 bases not matched to a gene; V was cut back by 3 bases and J by 0 bases. The germline V gene has CDR1 MDHEN and CDR2 SYDVKM. The CDR3 loop reads CASSLGRGPLSNQPQHF. The CDR3 DNA is TGTGCCAGCAGTTTGGGCAGGGGGCCCCTTAGCAATCAGCCCCAGCATTTT. The complete variable domain, with remaining parts taken from reference TRBV28 and TRBJ1-5, reads DVKVTQSSRYLVKRTGEKVFLECVQDMDHENMFWYRQDPGLGLRLIYFSYDVKMKEKGDIPEGYSVSREKKERFSLILESASTNQTSMYLCASSLGRGPLSNQPQHFGDGTRLSIL.

The V call is TRBV6-5, the J call TRBJ2-7, with unresolved D. CDR3 size: 15 residues. Between the trimmed V and J ends, which lost 2 bases and 7 bases, there was a span of 18 bases. Per germline, CDR1 MNHEY and CDR2 SVGAGI. The chain's CDR3 is CASSYTLQSTWEQYF. The CDR3, as DNA: TGTGCCAGCAGTTACACTCTGCAAAGTACGTGGGAGCAGTACTTC.

This clonotype has more than one count but fewer than ten. V usage is TRBV20-1 and J usage is TRBJ2-5; TRBD2 matches 7 bases. CDR1 is DFQATT and CDR2 is SNEGSKA in the germline V gene (reference sequence). The CDR3 spans 11 residues. Trimming at V came to 4 bases and at J to 6 bases, leaving 2 bases not matched to a gene. CDR3 sequence reads: CSAMGGKTQYF. The DNA for the CDR3 is TGCAGTGCTATGGGGGGGAAGACCCAGTACTTC.

The chain combines TRBV20-1 with TRBJ2-1, with 10 bases identical to TRBD2. V shed 7 bases, J shed 0 bases, and the junction held 12 bases outside the gene matches. Germline values: CDR1 DFQATT, CDR2 SNEGSKA (reference sequence). The CDR3 extends over 17 amino acids. CDR3 nucleotides: TGCAGTGGCGTCCCGGGACTAGCGCCCCGCTCCTACAATGAGCAGTTCTTC. It codes for CSGVPGLAPRSYNEQFF.

This clonotype was counted at least ten times. V usage is TRBV20-1 and J usage is TRBJ1-2; D may be TRBD1 (5 bases). CDR3 size: 13 residues. V was cut by 6 bases and J by 9 bases, with 20 bases left in between. Germline CDR1 reads DFQATT; CDR2 reads SNEGSKA (reference sequence). The CDR3 loop is CSATPRRGSSYTF. The CDR3 DNA reads as TGCAGTGCCACCCCCCGGAGGGGTAGTAGCTACACCTTC.

This chain uses TRBV5-1 with TRBJ2-5, with 14 bases fitting TRBD2. The V gene end was trimmed by 1 base and the J gene end by 5 bases; junction bases not matched to a gene: 10. Per germline, CDR1 SGHRS and CDR2 YFSETQ. The CDR3 runs 18 residues. The DNA of the CDR3 is TGCGCCAGCAGCTTGAGGGCCGGGACTAGCGGGGGCACTGAGACCCAGTACTTC. Its translation is CASSLRAGTSGGTETQYF. Drawing the rest from reference TRBV5-1 and TRBJ2-5, the complete variable domain is KAGVTQTPRYLIKTRGQQVTLSCSPISGHRSVSWYQQTPGQGLQFLFEYFSETQRNKGNFPGRFSGRQFSNSRSEMNVSTLELGDSALYLCASSLRAGTSGGTETQYFGPGTRLLVL.

Many counts were recorded for this clonotype. This rearrangement joins TRBV28 to TRBJ1-5; maybe TRBD1 (6 bases). The CDR3 has 17 amino acids. V dropped 4 bases and J dropped 1 base, with 17 bases sitting between them. Germline V gene lookup returns CDR1 MDHEN and CDR2 SYDVKM. As DNA, the CDR3 is TGTGCCAGCAGTTCCGCACAGGGAATTGAGAGCAATCAGCCCCAGCATTTT. It encodes CASSSAQGIESNQPQHF. Based on the CDR3 plus reference TRBV28 and TRBJ1-5, the full variable domain is DVKVTQSSRYLVKRTGEKVFLECVQDMDHENMFWYRQDPGLGLRLIYFSYDVKMKEKGDIPEGYSVSREKKERFSLILESASTNQTSMYLCASSSAQGIESNQPQHFGDGTRLSIL.

This clonotype was seen repeatedly, ten times or more. The CDR3 DNA reads TGTGCCAGCAGTAAGAGTACAGGGCCTGGTGAGCAGTTCTTC. Protein sequence: CASSKSTGPGEQFF. The chain has TRBV12-3 or TRBV12-4 and TRBJ2-1, with D possibly being TRBD1 (6 bases). The CDR3 loop spans 14 amino acids. Trimming pared 5 bases from V and 9 bases from J, leaving 17 bases between.

This clonotype appeared many times. The chain employs TRBV7-9 and TRBJ2-2; weak D call: TRBD2 (6 bases). The V gene lost 5 bases and the J gene lost 3 bases, with 10 bases spanning the gap. Per the germline V gene, CDR1 is SEHNR and CDR2 is FQNEAQ (reference sequence). There are 14 residues in the CDR3. CDR3 DNA: TGTGCCAGCAGCCGGGGGACCGACACCGGGGAGCTGTTTTTT. As protein: CASSRGTDTGELFF.

A few counts support this clonotype. This chain connects TRBV6-1 to TRBJ2-6; 7 nucleotides align to TRBD1. Germline CDR1 reads MNHNS; CDR2 reads SASEGT. V lost 7 bases, J lost 0 bases, and 9 bases stayed unmatched. The CDR3 spans 17 residues. The CDR3 DNA follows: TGTGCCAGCACAAATCCGGGACAGCACTCTGGGGCCAACGTCCTGACTTTC. Translated: CASTNPGQHSGANVLTF.

The rearrangement uses TRBV4-1 and TRBJ2-5; D perhaps matches TRBD1 (5 bases). Trimming removed 0 bases from V and 7 bases from J, with 15 bases in between. Germline V gene lookup returns CDR1 MGHRA and CDR2 YSYEKL. The length of the CDR3 is 15 residues. The CDR3 nucleotides are TGCGCCAGCAGCCAAGATTCGCACGAAAGGGGGACCCAGTACTTC. Translation gives CASSQDSHERGTQYF.

The sample holds a few counts of this clonotype. This sequence joins TRBV12-3 or TRBV12-4 and TRBJ1-2; a possible D gene is TRBD1 (5 bases). Deletions cut 1 base from V and 2 bases from J, with 14 bases between. The CDR3 is 16 amino acids. The CDR3 DNA reads as TGTGCCAGCAGTTTAGAGATCCAGGGCTACAACTATGGCTACACCTTC. This gives the protein CASSLEIQGYNYGYTF.

This clonotype has only a few counts. The gene calls are TRBV7-8 and TRBJ2-1; D not resolved. The CDR3 has 16 amino acids. Germline CDR1 reads SGHVS; CDR2 reads FQNEAQ. V lost 5 bases, J lost 2 bases, and 16 bases lay in between. The CDR3 here is CASSQRTALTYNEQFF. Written as DNA, the CDR3 is TGTGCCAGCAGCCAGAGGACCGCGCTAACCTACAATGAGCAGTTCTTC.

This clonotype showed up just a few times. The chain carries TRBV15 and TRBJ2-3; D not certain. The length of the CDR3 is 14 residues. CDR1 is LNHNV, CDR2 YYDKDF, per germline (reference sequence). Trimming cost V 5 bases and J 2 bases, with 11 bases left between them. The CDR3 protein is CATSPSTYTDTQYF. The CDR3 DNA reads TGTGCCACCAGCCCTTCCACCTACACAGATACGCAGTATTTT.